This T cell receptor beta chain stems from a study of T cells in Graves' hyperthyroidism and ophthalmopathy. Overall study: Once the initial diagnosis was made, peripheral blood was obtained before any treatment.

The study's findings and limits: Onset of ophthalmopathy came a median approximately 6.5 months after the model predicted it.

V lost 0 bases to trimming and J lost 9 bases; unmatched junction nucleotides: 2. CDR3 size: 13 residues. In germline, CDR1 is LGHDT, CDR2 YNNKEL (reference sequence). TCR beta CDR3 regions were amplified from RNA transcripts. The HTBI set primed first-round TCR CDR3 RT-PCR. One entry per CDR3 protein, called by TCRdb with MiXCR from the multiplex PCR reads. The repertoire includes under 450,000 distinct CDR3 sequences, about 18% of them detected once, and almost 35% sits in the top ten. Patients were aged 18 to 65, had disease duration under 2 months, and had newly diagnosed hyperthyroidism. A patient was excluded if there was uncontrolled infection, other autoimmune disease, pregnancy or lactation. This clonotype was seen repeatedly, ten times or more. Its antigen remains unknown.

This chain links TRBV3-1 with TRBJ1-5, with 7 bases matching TRBD1. The receptor comes from a woman younger than 45 with Graves' hyperthyroidism that later progressed to Graves' ophthalmopathy. Source material: blood. The CDR3 protein is CASSQDQGGPQHF. The CDR3 nucleotides are TGTGCCAGCAGCCAAGATCAGGGGGGGCCCCAGCATTTT.